The rows below give T cell receptor beta chains drawn from one sample of a study of cytomegalovirus exposure and HLA in healthy donors. TCRdb's copy holds only in-frame clones and misses some; the assay was immunoSEQ multiplex PCR. The sample carries some 170,000 clones, 95% to 96% recorded once. Sample: PBMCs. Receptors originate from a woman younger than 35 in good health and CMV-seronegative. Each CDR3 is given with its conserved first and last residue. Each record gives: clone size, CDR3 length, J gene, D gene, V gene, CDR3 protein, CDR3 DNA. A D gene is named only where the DNA matches it firmly. A clone size is listed for some rows: how often the clone was seen (once, few, many), or a class if it is expanded.

>.|14|TRBJ2-5|TRBD1|TRBV5-5
CASSKWTGLETQYF
TGTGCCAGCAGCAAGTGGACAGGGTTGGAGACCCAGTACTTC
>.|15|TRBJ2-1|.|TRBV5-4
CASSLGQSRTNEQFF
TGTGCCAGCAGCTTGGGGCAGTCCCGTACCAATGAGCAGTTCTTC
>.|17|TRBJ2-5|TRBD2|TRBV5-1
CASSLRRQAGVRETQYF
TGCGCCAGCAGCTTAAGGCGGCAAGCGGGGGTCCGGGAGACCCAGTACTTC
>.|13|TRBJ1-5|TRBD1|TRBV29-1
CSVVTGGDQPQHF
TGCAGCGTCGTAACAGGGGGCGATCAGCCCCAGCATTTT
>.|15|TRBJ2-3|TRBD1|TRBV19
CASSTGTVGTDTQYF
TGTGCCAGTAGTACCGGGACAGTTGGCACAGATACGCAGTATTTT
>.|11|TRBJ2-7|.|TRBV6-6
CASSWTFEQYF
TGTGCCAGCAGTTGGACATTCGAGCAGTACTTC
>.|15|TRBJ2-1|.|TRBV7-2
CASSLGPTNYNEQFF
TGTGCCAGCAGCTTAGGACCCACTAACTACAATGAGCAGTTCTTC
>.|16|TRBJ1-4|TRBD1|TRBV11-2
CASSQNRGSTNEKLFF
TGTGCCAGCAGCCAAAACAGGGGTTCAACTAATGAAAAACTGTTTTTT
>few|15|TRBJ2-1|TRBD2|TRBV5-5
CASSSSGGVNNEQFF
TGTGCCAGCAGCAGTAGCGGGGGAGTCAACAATGAGCAGTTCTTC
>.|14|TRBJ2-3|.|TRBV13
CASSLGLESDTQYF
TGTGCCAGCAGCTTAGGCCTGGAGTCAGATACGCAGTATTTT
>.|13|TRBJ2-7|.|TRBV21-1
CASSKVKGDEQYF
TGTGCCAGCAGCAAAGTGAAAGGGGACGAGCAGTACTTC
>.|16|TRBJ2-3|.|TRBV5-1
CASSLAGVGSTDTQYF
TGCGCCAGCAGCTTGGCCGGGGTCGGATCCACAGATACGCAGTATTTT
>.|15|TRBJ2-7|TRBD1|TRBV5-1
CASSAGTGGTYEQYF
TGCGCCAGCAGCGCAGGGACAGGGGGTACCTACGAGCAGTACTTC